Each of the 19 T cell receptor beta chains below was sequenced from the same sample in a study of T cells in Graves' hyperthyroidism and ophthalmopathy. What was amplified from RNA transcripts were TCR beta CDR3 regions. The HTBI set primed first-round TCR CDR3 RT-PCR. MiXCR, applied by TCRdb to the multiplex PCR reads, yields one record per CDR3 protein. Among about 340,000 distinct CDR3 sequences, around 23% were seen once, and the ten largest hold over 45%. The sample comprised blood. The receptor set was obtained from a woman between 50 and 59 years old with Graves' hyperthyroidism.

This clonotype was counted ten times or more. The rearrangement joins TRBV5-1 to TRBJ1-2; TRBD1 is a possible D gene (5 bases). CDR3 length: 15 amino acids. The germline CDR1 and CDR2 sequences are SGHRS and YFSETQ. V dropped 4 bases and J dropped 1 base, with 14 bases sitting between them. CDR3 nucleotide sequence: TGCGCCAGCAGCCCGGGGCTGGGGTTTAACTATGGCTACACCTTC. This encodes CASSPGLGFNYGYTF.

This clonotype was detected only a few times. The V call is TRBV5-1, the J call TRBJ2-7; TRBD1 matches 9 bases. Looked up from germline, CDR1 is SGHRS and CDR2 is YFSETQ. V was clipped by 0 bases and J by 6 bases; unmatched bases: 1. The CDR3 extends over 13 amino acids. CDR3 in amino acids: CASSLDRGPEQYF. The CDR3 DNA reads TGCGCCAGCAGCTTGGACAGGGGGCCCGAGCAGTACTTC.

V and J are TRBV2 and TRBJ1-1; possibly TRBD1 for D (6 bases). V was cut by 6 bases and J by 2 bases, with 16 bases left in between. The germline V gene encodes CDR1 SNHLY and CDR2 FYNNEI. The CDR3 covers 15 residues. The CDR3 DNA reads TGTGCCAGCAGCATAGCGGGGGGGCGCAACACTGAAGCTTTCTTT. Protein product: CASSIAGGRNTEAFF.

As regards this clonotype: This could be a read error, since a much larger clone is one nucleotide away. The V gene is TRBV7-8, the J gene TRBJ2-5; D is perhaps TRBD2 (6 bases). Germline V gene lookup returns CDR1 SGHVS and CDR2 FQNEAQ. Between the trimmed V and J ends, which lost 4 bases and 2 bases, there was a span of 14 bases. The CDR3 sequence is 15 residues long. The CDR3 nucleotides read TGTGCCAGCAGCTCCCCTGGAGGGCTTCAAGAGACCCAGTACTTC. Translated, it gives CASSSPGGLQETQYF. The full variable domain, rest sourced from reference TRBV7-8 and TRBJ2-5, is GAGVSQSPRYKVAKRGQDVALRCDPISGHVSLFWYQQALGQGPEFLTYFQNEAQLDKSGLPSDRFFAERPEGSVSTLKIQRTQQEDSAVYLCASSSPGGLQETQYFGPGTRLLVL.

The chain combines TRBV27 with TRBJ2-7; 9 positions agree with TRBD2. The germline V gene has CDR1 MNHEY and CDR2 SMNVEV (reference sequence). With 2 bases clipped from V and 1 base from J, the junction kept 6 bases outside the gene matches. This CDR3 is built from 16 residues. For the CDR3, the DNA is TGTGCCAGCAGTTTACGCGCGACTAGCGGATCCTACGAGCAGTACTTC. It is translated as CASSLRATSGSYEQYF.

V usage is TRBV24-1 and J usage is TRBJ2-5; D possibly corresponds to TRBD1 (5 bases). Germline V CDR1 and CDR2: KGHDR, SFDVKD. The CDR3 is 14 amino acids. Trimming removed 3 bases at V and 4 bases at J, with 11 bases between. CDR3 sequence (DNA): TGTGCCACCAGTGATCCTCTGGGGCGAGAGACCCAGTACTTC. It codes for CATSDPLGRETQYF.

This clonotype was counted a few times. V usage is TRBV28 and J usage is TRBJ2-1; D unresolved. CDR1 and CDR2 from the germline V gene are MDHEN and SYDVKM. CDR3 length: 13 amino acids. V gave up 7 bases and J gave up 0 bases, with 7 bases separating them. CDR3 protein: CASTQSSYNEQFF. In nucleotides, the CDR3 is TGTGCCAGCACCCAAAGCTCCTACAATGAGCAGTTCTTC.

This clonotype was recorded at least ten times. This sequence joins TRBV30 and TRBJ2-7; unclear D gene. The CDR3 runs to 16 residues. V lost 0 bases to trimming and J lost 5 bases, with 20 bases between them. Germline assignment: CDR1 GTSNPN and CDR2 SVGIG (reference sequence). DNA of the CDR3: TGTGCCTGGAGTGTATCCGAGACACGAAAGGGCCACGAGCAGTACTTC. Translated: CAWSVSETRKGHEQYF.

The CDR3 DNA reads TGTGCCAGCAGCTTGGACCGTGAAAAACTGTTTTTT. Its translation: CASSLDREKLFF. The chain recombines TRBV7-2 with TRBJ1-4; D not certain. This CDR3 is built from 12 residues. CDR1 and CDR2 from the germline V gene are SGHTA and FQGNSA. Trimming took 3 bases from V and 7 from J, leaving 6 bases between them. Combining the CDR3 with reference TRBV7-2 and TRBJ1-4 gives the whole variable domain GAGVSQSPSNKVTEKGKDVELRCDPISGHTALYWYRQSLGQGLEFLIYFQGNSAPDKSGLPSDRFSAERTGGSVSTLTIQRTQQEDSAVYLCASSLDREKLFFGSGTQLSVL.

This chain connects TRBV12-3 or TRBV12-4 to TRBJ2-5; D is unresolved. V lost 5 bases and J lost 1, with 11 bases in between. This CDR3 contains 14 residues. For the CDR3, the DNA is TGTGCCAGCAGTAGAGACACCGTCCAAGAGACCCAGTACTTC. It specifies CASSRDTVQETQYF.

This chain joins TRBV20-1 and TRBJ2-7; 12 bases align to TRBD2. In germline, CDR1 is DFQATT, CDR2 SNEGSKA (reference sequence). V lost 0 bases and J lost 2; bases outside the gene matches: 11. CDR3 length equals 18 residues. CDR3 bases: TGCAGTGCTAGAGATATTTTGCTAGCGGGAGGGGATACCTACGAGCAGTACTTC. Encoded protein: CSARDILLAGGDTYEQYF.

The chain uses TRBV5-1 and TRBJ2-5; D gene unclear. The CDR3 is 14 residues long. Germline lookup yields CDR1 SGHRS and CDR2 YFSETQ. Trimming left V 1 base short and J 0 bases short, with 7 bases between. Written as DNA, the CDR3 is TGCGCCAGCAGCTTGACCCAGAACCAAGAGACCCAGTACTTC. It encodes CASSLTQNQETQYF.

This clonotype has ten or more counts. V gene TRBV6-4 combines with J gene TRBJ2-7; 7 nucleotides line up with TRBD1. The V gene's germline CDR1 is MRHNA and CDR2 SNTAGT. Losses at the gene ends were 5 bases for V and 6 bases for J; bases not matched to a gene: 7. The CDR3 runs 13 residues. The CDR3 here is CASSFDRAIEQYF. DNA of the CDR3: TGTGCCAGCAGTTTCGACAGGGCTATCGAGCAGTACTTC.

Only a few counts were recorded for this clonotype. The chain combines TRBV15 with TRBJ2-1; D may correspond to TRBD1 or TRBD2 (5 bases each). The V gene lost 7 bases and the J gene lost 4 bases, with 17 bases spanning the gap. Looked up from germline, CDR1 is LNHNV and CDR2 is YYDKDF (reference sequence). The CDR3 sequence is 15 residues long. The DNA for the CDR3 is TGTGCCACCACAAGAGTGGGGGTGGGTTACAATGAGCAGTTCTTC. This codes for CATTRVGVGYNEQFF.

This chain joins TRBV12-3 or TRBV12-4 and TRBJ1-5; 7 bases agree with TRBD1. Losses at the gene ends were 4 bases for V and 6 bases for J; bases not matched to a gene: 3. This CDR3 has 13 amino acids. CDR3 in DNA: TGTGCCAGCAGTTCGGGGACAGTTCAGCCCCAGCATTTT. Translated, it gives CASSSGTVQPQHF.

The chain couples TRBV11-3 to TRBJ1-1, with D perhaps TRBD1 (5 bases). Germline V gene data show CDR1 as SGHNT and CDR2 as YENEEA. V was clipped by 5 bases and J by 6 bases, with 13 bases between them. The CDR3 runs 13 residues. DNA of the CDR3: TGTGCCAGCAGCGCAACCCGGGGGTCTGAAGCTTTCTTT. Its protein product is CASSATRGSEAFF.

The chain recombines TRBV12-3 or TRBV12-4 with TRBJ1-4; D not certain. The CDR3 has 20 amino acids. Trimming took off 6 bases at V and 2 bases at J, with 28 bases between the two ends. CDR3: CASSRLLGWIGETTNEKLFF. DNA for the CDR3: TGTGCCAGCAGCCGTCTTTTAGGATGGATTGGGGAGACTACTAATGAAAAACTGTTTTTT.

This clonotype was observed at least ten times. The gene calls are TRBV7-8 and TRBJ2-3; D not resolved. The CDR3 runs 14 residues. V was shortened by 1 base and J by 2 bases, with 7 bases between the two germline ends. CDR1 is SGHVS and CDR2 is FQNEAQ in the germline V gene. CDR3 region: CASSLEAVTDTQYF. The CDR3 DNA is TGTGCCAGCAGCTTAGAGGCGGTCACAGATACGCAGTATTTT.

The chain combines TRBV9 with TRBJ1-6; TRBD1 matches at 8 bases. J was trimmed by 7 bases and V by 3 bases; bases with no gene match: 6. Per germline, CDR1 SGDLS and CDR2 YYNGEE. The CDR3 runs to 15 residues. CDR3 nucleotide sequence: TGTGCCAGCAGCGCTTCCGACAGGGGAAATTCACCCCTCCACTTT. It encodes CASSASDRGNSPLHF.